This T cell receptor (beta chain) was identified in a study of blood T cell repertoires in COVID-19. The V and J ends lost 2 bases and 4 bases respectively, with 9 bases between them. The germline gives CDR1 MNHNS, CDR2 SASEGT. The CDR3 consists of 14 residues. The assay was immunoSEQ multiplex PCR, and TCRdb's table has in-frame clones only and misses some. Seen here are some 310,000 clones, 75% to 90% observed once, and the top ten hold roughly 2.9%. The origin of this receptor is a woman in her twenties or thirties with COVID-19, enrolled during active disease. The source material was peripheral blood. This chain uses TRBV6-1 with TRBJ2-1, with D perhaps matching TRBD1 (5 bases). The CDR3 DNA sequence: TGTGCCAGCAGTGAACAGGGTACATACAATGAGCAGTTCTTC. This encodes CASSEQGTYNEQFF.